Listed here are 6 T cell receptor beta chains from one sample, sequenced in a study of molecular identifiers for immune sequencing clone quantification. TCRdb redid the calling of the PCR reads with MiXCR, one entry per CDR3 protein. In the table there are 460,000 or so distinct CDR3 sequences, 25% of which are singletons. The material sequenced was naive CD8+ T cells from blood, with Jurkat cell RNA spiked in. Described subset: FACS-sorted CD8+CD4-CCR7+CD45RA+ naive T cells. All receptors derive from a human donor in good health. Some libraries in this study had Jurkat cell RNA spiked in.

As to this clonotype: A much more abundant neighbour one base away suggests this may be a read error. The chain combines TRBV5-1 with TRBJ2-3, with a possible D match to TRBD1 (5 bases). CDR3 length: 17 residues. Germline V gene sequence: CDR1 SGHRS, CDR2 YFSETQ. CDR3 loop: CARSPPQGPIGTDTQYF. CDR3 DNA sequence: TGCGCCCGCAGCCCCCCTCAGGGCCCGATAGGTACAGATACGCAGTATTTT. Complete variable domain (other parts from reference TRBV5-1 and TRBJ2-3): KAGVTQTPRYLIKTRGQQVTLSCSPISGHRSVSWYQQTPGQGLQFLFEYFSETQRNKGNFPGRFSGRQFSNSRSEMNVSTLELGDSALYLCARSPPQGPIGTDTQYFGPGTRLTVL.

CDR3 in DNA: TGTGCCAGCAGACAGGGGGCCTCGGTGAACACTGAAGCTTTCTTT. Encoded protein: CASRQGASVNTEAFF. The V gene is TRBV28, the J gene TRBJ1-1; 9 nucleotides align to TRBD1. The CDR3 length is 15 residues. With 6 bases clipped from V and 0 bases from J, the junction kept 5 bases outside the gene matches. Germline V CDR1 and CDR2: MDHEN, SYDVKM.

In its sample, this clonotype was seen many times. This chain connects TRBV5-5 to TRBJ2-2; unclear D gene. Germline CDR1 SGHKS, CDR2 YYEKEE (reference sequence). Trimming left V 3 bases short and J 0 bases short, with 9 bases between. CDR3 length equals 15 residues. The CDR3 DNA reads TGTGCCAGCAGCTACGAGGTCGCGAACACCGGGGAGCTGTTTTTT. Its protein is CASSYEVANTGELFF.

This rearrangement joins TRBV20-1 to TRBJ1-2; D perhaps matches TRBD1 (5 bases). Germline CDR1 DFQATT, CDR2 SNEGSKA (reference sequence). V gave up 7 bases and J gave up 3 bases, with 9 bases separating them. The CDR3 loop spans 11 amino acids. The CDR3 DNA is TGCAGTGTACGGGGGGACTATGGCTACACCTTC. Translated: CSVRGDYGYTF.

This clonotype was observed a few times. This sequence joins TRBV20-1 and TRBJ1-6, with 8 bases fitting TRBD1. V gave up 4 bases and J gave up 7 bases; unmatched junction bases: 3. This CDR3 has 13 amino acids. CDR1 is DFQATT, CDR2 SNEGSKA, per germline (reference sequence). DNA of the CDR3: TGCAGTGCTAAGGACAGGGCGAATTCACCCCTCCACTTT. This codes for CSAKDRANSPLHF.

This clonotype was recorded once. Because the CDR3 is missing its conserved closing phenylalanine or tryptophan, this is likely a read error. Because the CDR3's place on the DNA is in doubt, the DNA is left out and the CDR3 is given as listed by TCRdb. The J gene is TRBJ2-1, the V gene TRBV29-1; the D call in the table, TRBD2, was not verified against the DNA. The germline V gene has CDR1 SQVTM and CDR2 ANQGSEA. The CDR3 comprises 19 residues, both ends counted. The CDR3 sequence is CSVEDWSSGIVLSYNEQLV.